These 27 T cell receptor beta chains were all obtained from the same sample, sequenced in a study of T cell repertoires in cytomegalovirus infection. What these receptors recognize is not known. MiXCR, run by TCRdb on the reads, gives a single entry per CDR3 protein. The repertoire holds 700,000 to 850,000 distinct CDR3 sequences, roughly 33% seen once, with 9.5% to 15% in the top ten. Sequencing used cultured CD8+ T cells from PBMCs, obtained from culture after CMV antigen stimulation. The receptors stem from a human donor in good health (CMV status not recorded). Some clones in this sample may be carry-over from other donors' samples.

This chain uses TRBV27 with TRBJ1-2, with D possibly being TRBD1 (6 bases). This CDR3 spans 11 amino acids. Germline V gene lookup returns CDR1 MNHEY and CDR2 SMNVEV (reference sequence). The V and J ends lost 6 bases and 8 bases respectively, with 10 bases between them. The CDR3 region has the DNA TGTGCCAGCAGGGACAGTTTCGGCTACACCTTC. Its translation: CASRDSFGYTF.

This clonotype was seen repeatedly, ten times or more. The chain has TRBV7-8 and TRBJ1-1, with 7 bases fitting TRBD1. V trimming: 5 bases; J trimming: 0 bases; junction bases outside the gene matches: 3. This CDR3 spans 14 amino acids. CDR1 and CDR2 (germline): SGHVS, FQNEAQ. CDR3 protein: CASSDRALNTEAFF. DNA of the CDR3: TGTGCCAGCAGCGACAGGGCCTTGAACACTGAAGCTTTCTTT. The full variable domain, its missing parts supplied by reference TRBV7-8 and TRBJ1-1, is GAGVSQSPRYKVAKRGQDVALRCDPISGHVSLFWYQQALGQGPEFLTYFQNEAQLDKSGLPSDRFFAERPEGSVSTLKIQRTQQEDSAVYLCASSDRALNTEAFFGQGTRLTVV.

This clonotype came up many times. CDR3 coding DNA: TGTGCCAGCAGCGTCGTTAGCTCCTACAATGAGCAGTTCTTC. Amino acid sequence: CASSVVSSYNEQFF. This chain links TRBV7-2 with TRBJ2-1; D gene ambiguous. The CDR3 runs to 14 residues. The V end lost 5 bases, the J end lost 0 bases, and 8 bases lay between the germline ends. The germline V gene has CDR1 SGHTA and CDR2 FQGNSA.

The J gene is TRBJ1-2, the V gene TRBV19, with unresolved D. The V end lost 5 bases, the J end lost 2 bases, and 12 bases lay between the germline ends. The germline CDR1 and CDR2 sequences are LNHDA and SQIVND (reference sequence). This CDR3 region has 14 residues. The CDR3 protein is CASSPFLGNYGYTF. The CDR3 DNA sequence: TGTGCCAGTAGTCCCTTCCTCGGGAACTATGGCTACACCTTC.

The V and J genes are TRBV29-1 and TRBJ2-1; possible D gene TRBD1, 5 bases. V lost 5 bases and J lost 5, with 7 bases in between. The CDR3 sequence is 11 residues long. Germline V gene sequence: CDR1 SQVTM, CDR2 ANQGSEA. CDR3 loop: CSVYRNNEQFF. In nucleotides, the CDR3 is TGCAGCGTTTACAGGAACAATGAGCAGTTCTTC.

This clonotype was counted between two and nine times. DNA for the CDR3: TGTGCCAGCAGCTTAAAGCGAGAACGCACAGATACGCAGTATTTT. Amino acid sequence: CASSLKRERTDTQYF. This chain joins TRBV5-4 and TRBJ2-3; D is unclear. Germline V CDR1 and CDR2: SGHNT, YYREEE (reference sequence). The length of the CDR3 is 15 residues. V dropped 2 bases and J dropped 1 base, with 11 bases sitting between them.

The table lists this clonotype with a few counts. This chain uses TRBV7-4 with TRBJ2-7; D may match TRBD1 or TRBD2 (5 bases each). The germline V and J ends were trimmed by 0 bases and 5 bases, with 20 bases remaining between them. Germline V CDR1 and CDR2: SGHVT, SQSDAQ. The CDR3 spans 17 residues. In DNA, the CDR3 is TGTGCCAGCAGCTTAGCGGCACCGGGACCAAAATCTAACGAGCAGTACTTC. Amino acid sequence: CASSLAAPGPKSNEQYF.

This clonotype was seen only a few times. The chain links TRBV18 to TRBJ2-1; 8 bases agree with TRBD1. CDR3 length: 16 residues. Looked up from germline, CDR1 is KGHSH and CDR2 is LQKENI. J lost 2 bases, V lost 2 bases, and 5 bases had no gene match. The CDR3 DNA follows: TGTGCCAGCTCACCATGGACAGGGTCTACCTACAATGAGCAGTTCTTC. Its protein is CASSPWTGSTYNEQFF.

The rearrangement joins TRBV6-5 to TRBJ2-1, with TRBD2 identical over 9 bases. Trimming took 6 bases from V and 6 from J; bases not matched to a gene: 9. CDR3 length: 15 residues. CDR1 is MNHEY, CDR2 SVGAGI, per germline. CDR3 sequence: CASRGRGGGANEQFF. The CDR3 nucleotides read TGTGCCAGCAGGGGTCGGGGCGGGGGGGCCAATGAGCAGTTCTTC.

At least ten counts were recorded for this clonotype. The rearrangement links TRBV7-2 to TRBJ2-1; no firm D call. CDR1 SGHTA and CDR2 FQGNSA come from the germline V gene. Trimming left V 2 bases short and J 10 bases short, with 12 bases between. The CDR3 totals 13 residues. For the CDR3, the DNA is TGTGCCAGCAGCTTAACGGGTTATTGGGAGCAGTTCTTC. Translating gives CASSLTGYWEQFF.

This clonotype was observed a handful of times. The rearrangement joins TRBV28 to TRBJ2-3; D perhaps matches TRBD1 (6 bases). The V and J ends lost 3 bases and 0 bases respectively, with 10 bases between them. CDR1 and CDR2 (germline): MDHEN, SYDVKM. The CDR3 runs 15 residues. Written as DNA, the CDR3 is TGTGCCAGCAGTTTCCAGGGGACCAGCACAGATACGCAGTATTTT. Protein product: CASSFQGTSTDTQYF.

This clonotype appeared a few times. V and J are TRBV6-5 and TRBJ2-7; 9 bases agree with TRBD2. The junction had 12 bases not matched to a gene; V was cut back by 7 bases and J by 5 bases. The CDR3 consists of 15 residues. Germline CDR1 MNHEY, CDR2 SVGAGI. CDR3 nucleotides: TGTGCCAGCACCACGGGCGGGGGGGCCCTCGACGAGCAGTACTTC. It translates to CASTTGGGALDEQYF.

The chain carries TRBV10-3 and TRBJ1-1; 8 positions match TRBD1. The trim removed 11 bases at V and 11 bases at J, leaving 19 bases unmatched. Germline V gene data show CDR1 as ENHRY and CDR2 as SYGVKD. The CDR3 contains 14 residues. CDR3 nucleotide sequence: TGTGCCTCGATACCGGGACAGGAGGGCCTCTGGGCTTTCTTT. This translates into CASIPGQEGLWAFF.

This clonotype was seen only a few times. J is TRBJ2-3 and V is TRBV15, with 7 nucleotides matching TRBD2. This CDR3 has 17 amino acids. J was trimmed by 2 bases and V by 5 bases; bases with no gene match: 13. Germline assignment: CDR1 LNHNV and CDR2 YYDKDF (reference sequence). The CDR3 region is CATSPLFFGGDTDTQYF. CDR3 in DNA: TGTGCCACCAGCCCCCTATTTTTTGGGGGGGACACAGATACGCAGTATTTT.

The chain has TRBV6-6 and TRBJ2-2; D is unclear. Trimming shortened V by 7 bases and J by 10 bases, and 7 bases separated the two germline ends. The CDR3 extends over 10 amino acids. Germline CDR1 MNHNY, CDR2 SVGAGI (reference sequence). For the CDR3, the DNA is TGTGCCAGCATTGGCGCGGAGCTGTTTTTT. It encodes CASIGAELFF.

This clonotype was detected only a few times. The chain carries TRBV7-3 and TRBJ1-1; tentatively, D is TRBD1 (5 bases). Germline V CDR1 and CDR2: SGHTA, FQGTGA. This CDR3 region has 15 residues. The V end lost 1 base, the J end lost 1 base, and 10 bases lay between the germline ends. The CDR3 here is CASSLSGTPNTEAFF. The CDR3 DNA sequence: TGTGCCAGCAGCTTAAGTGGGACCCCGAACACTGAAGCTTTCTTT.

V usage is TRBV12-3 or TRBV12-4 and J usage is TRBJ1-3, with unresolved D. Between the trimmed V and J ends, which lost 1 base and 8 bases, there was a span of 21 bases. The CDR3 is 17 amino acids. The chain's CDR3 is CASSLVVGGQPADTIYF. Here the CDR3 DNA reads TGTGCCAGCAGTTTAGTGGTCGGTGGGCAGCCCGCGGACACCATATATTTT.

This clonotype was observed a few times. V and J are TRBV20-1 and TRBJ1-1; TRBD1 agrees at 8 bases. This CDR3 comprises 16 residues. The V gene's germline CDR1 is DFQATT and CDR2 SNEGSKA (reference sequence). J was trimmed by 0 bases and V by 2 bases; bases with no gene match: 8. CDR3 amino acids: CSARTKQGGMNTEAFF. The CDR3 nucleotides are TGCAGTGCTAGAACCAAACAGGGGGGGATGAACACTGAAGCTTTCTTT.

This clonotype was seen repeatedly, ten times or more. The chain has TRBV7-2 and TRBJ1-1; D may be TRBD1 (6 bases). Germline V gene lookup returns CDR1 SGHTA and CDR2 FQGNSA. The length of the CDR3 is 16 residues. V lost 4 bases, J lost 2 bases, and 17 bases lay in between. Here the CDR3 DNA reads TGTGCCAGCAGCTCTGGGACAAGGGCCGATAACACTGAAGCTTTCTTT. Protein: CASSSGTRADNTEAFF.

This clonotype was counted between two and nine times. The V call is TRBV4-3, the J call TRBJ2-1; D is unclear. From germline, CDR1 is LGHNA and CDR2 YSLEER. Trimming took off 1 base at V and 10 bases at J, with 11 bases between the two ends. There are 13 residues in the CDR3. CDR3 region: CASSQGPLLEQFF. The CDR3 nucleotides read TGCGCCAGCAGCCAAGGTCCGCTACTAGAGCAGTTCTTC.

In its sample, this clonotype was seen many times. The chain is built from TRBV27 and TRBJ1-1, with 7 positions matching TRBD1. The CDR3 consists of 15 residues. Trimming cost V 6 bases and J 4 bases; bases outside gene matches: 11. Germline-derived CDR1 and CDR2 are MNHEY and SMNVEV (reference sequence). CDR3 residues: CASSTYQGTVTEAFF. Written as DNA, the CDR3 is TGTGCCAGCAGCACGTACCAAGGGACAGTCACTGAAGCTTTCTTT.

This clonotype has only a few counts. This rearrangement joins TRBV27 to TRBJ2-3; D is perhaps TRBD1 (6 bases). The CDR3 is made up of 15 amino acids. From germline, CDR1 is MNHEY and CDR2 SMNVEV (reference sequence). Trimming removed 5 bases at V and 4 bases at J, with 16 bases between. CDR3 bases: TGTGCCAGCAGTCCGGGGACATCATACGCAGATACGCAGTATTTT. It yields the protein CASSPGTSYADTQYF.

This chain uses TRBV11-2 with TRBJ1-4; no clear D gene. Germline V gene sequence: CDR1 SGHAT, CDR2 FQNNGV. Trimming cost V 5 bases and J 8 bases, with 12 bases left between them. This CDR3 region has 13 residues. CDR3 nucleotides: TGTGCCAGCAGCCAGCAGATGGAAGAAAAACTGTTTTTT. It encodes CASSQQMEEKLFF.

The chain has TRBV9 and TRBJ1-2; D gene uncertain. CDR3 size: 13 residues. Germline V gene sequence: CDR1 SGDLS, CDR2 YYNGEE. V lost 0 bases, J lost 5 bases, and 8 bases lay in between. The CDR3 loop is CASSVGSPYGYTF. DNA for the CDR3: TGTGCCAGCAGCGTAGGAAGCCCTTATGGCTACACCTTC.

This clonotype was seen a few times. The chain uses TRBV20-1 and TRBJ2-2, with 11 positions matching TRBD2. The CDR3 covers 14 residues. The germline gives CDR1 DFQATT, CDR2 SNEGSKA (reference sequence). V trimming: 6 bases; J trimming: 7 bases; junction bases outside the gene matches: 7. Here the CDR3 reads CSAISGGVHGELFF. Here the CDR3 DNA reads TGCAGTGCAATTAGCGGGGGGGTTCACGGGGAGCTGTTTTTT.

About this clonotype: A read error may be the cause here, since a much bigger clone is one base away. Written as DNA, the CDR3 is TGTGCCAGCAACCCCCCCGGGACAGCGTTCTACGAGCAGTACTTC. It specifies CASNPPGTAFYEQYF. The chain employs TRBV7-8 and TRBJ2-7; TRBD1 aligns across 7 bases. The CDR3 is 15 amino acids. Germline V CDR1 and CDR2: SGHVS, FQNEAQ. V shed 7 bases, J shed 3 bases, and the junction held 12 bases outside the gene matches.

There are a few counts of this clonotype. The chain links TRBV6-2 or TRBV6-3 to TRBJ2-5; 7 nucleotides agree with TRBD1. The CDR3 spans 13 residues. The germline CDR1 and CDR2 sequences are MNHEY and SVGEGT. Trimming cost V 7 bases and J 7 bases; bases outside gene matches: 9. The CDR3 coding sequence is TGTGCCAGCACCGACAGGGTGGGTGGGACCCAGTACTTC. As protein: CASTDRVGGTQYF.